Following are 30 T cell receptor beta chains from one sample sequenced in a study of T cell responses to AZD1222 COVID-19 vaccine. Repertoires were generated with immunoSEQ multiplex PCR, while TCRdb's copy carries only in-frame clones and drops some. The sample yields just under 80,000 clones, under 95% seen once. This specimen consisted of peripheral blood, obtained 28 days after the second AZD1222 dose. These receptors came from an adult who received the AZD1222 COVID-19 vaccine.

The table lists this clone with a count of one. The J gene is TRBJ2-3, the V gene TRBV27; TRBD1 aligns across 9 bases. CDR3 length equals 21 residues. The trim removed 5 bases at V and 0 bases at J, leaving 21 bases unmatched. CDR1 MNHEY and CDR2 SMNVEV come from the germline V gene (reference sequence). The CDR3 nucleotides read TGTGCCAGCAGTCCATACCGGGACAGGGTGCTTGGGGTCCTAAGCACAGATACGCAGTATTTT. This encodes CASSPYRDRVLGVLSTDTQYF.

This sequence joins TRBV5-1 and TRBJ2-1; TRBD1 matches at 8 bases. The CDR3 length is 14 residues. The germline CDR1 and CDR2 sequences are SGHRS and YFSETQ. V gave up 6 bases and J gave up 0 bases; unmatched junction bases: 2. CDR3 sequence reads: CASTTGGSYNEQFF. The CDR3 nucleotides are TGCGCCAGCACCACAGGGGGCTCCTACAATGAGCAGTTCTTC.

The chain has TRBV28 and TRBJ2-7; a weak D match, TRBD1 (5 bases). Trimming shortened V by 5 bases and J by 9 bases, and 14 bases separated the two germline ends. The CDR3 sequence is 12 residues long. From germline, CDR1 is MDHEN and CDR2 SYDVKM. The CDR3 loop reads CASSPQGRSQYF. CDR3 sequence (DNA): TGTGCCAGCAGTCCTCAGGGCAGGTCGCAGTACTTC.

The V and J genes are TRBV4-1 and TRBJ1-5; D uncertain. This CDR3 has 18 residues. Germline V lookup: CDR1 MGHRA, CDR2 YSYEKL. The V end lost 3 bases, the J end lost 0 bases, and 18 bases lay between the germline ends. The CDR3 loop reads CASSHPLPGMISNQPQHF. For the CDR3, the DNA is TGCGCCAGCAGCCACCCCCTCCCGGGTATGATTAGCAATCAGCCCCAGCATTTT.

The chain is built from TRBV5-4 and TRBJ2-6; the D gene is possibly TRBD2 (6 bases). V was clipped by 4 bases and J by 0 bases, with 17 bases between them. The CDR3 contains 18 residues. Germline assignment: CDR1 SGHNT and CDR2 YYREEE (reference sequence). Here the CDR3 DNA reads TGTGCCAGCAGCATCCGGAGCGGGCTTATCTCTGGGGCCAACGTCCTGACTTTC. It codes for CASSIRSGLISGANVLTF.

V gene TRBV29-1 combines with J gene TRBJ2-2, with 8 bases lining up with TRBD2. The CDR3 length is 14 residues. The germline CDR1 and CDR2 sequences are SQVTM and ANQGSEA. Trimming cost V 7 bases and J 1 base; bases outside gene matches: 5. CDR3: CSAAGLGNTGELFF. DNA of the CDR3: TGCAGCGCGGCGGGACTAGGGAACACCGGGGAGCTGTTTTTT.

The chain links TRBV7-2 to TRBJ2-3; D unresolved. CDR3 length equals 15 residues. Germline V gene sequence: CDR1 SGHTA, CDR2 FQGNSA. Deletions cut 1 base from V and 3 bases from J, with 11 bases between. The CDR3 region has the DNA TGTGCCAGCAGCTTAGTAGCCCCCCTTACAGATACGCAGTATTTT. It codes for CASSLVAPLTDTQYF.

Here the CDR3 DNA reads TGTGCCAGCAGCCTAGTGGGTTCGGGCGAGCAGTACTTC. As protein: CASSLVGSGEQYF. V and J are TRBV12-3 or TRBV12-4 and TRBJ2-7; D uncertain. With 6 bases removed from V and 6 bases from J, the gap between germline ends came to 15 bases. The CDR3 consists of 13 residues.

The chain has TRBV4-1 and TRBJ2-3, with D perhaps being TRBD1 or TRBD2 (5 bases each). V was cut by 0 bases and J by 1 base, with 14 bases left in between. CDR1 and CDR2 from the germline V gene are MGHRA and YSYEKL. The CDR3 covers 17 residues. The DNA for the CDR3 is TGCGCCAGCAGCCAAGATCTTGGGGGATTCGGCACAGATACGCAGTATTTT. Its protein product is CASSQDLGGFGTDTQYF.

The chain employs TRBV29-1 and TRBJ1-2, with 9 bases matching TRBD1. V trimming: 4 bases; J trimming: 5 bases; junction bases outside the gene matches: 2. The CDR3 is made up of 12 amino acids. The V gene's germline CDR1 is SQVTM and CDR2 ANQGSEA. The CDR3 sequence is CSVVGTGYGYTF. DNA for the CDR3: TGCAGCGTTGTGGGGACAGGGTATGGCTACACCTTC. Full variable domain (outside the CDR3, taken from reference TRBV29-1 and TRBJ1-2): SAVISQKPSRDICQRGTSLTIQCQVDSQVTMMFWYRQQPGQSLTLIATANQGSEATYESGFVIDKFPISRPNLTFSTLTVSNMSPEDSSIYLCSVVGTGYGYTFGSGTRLTVV.

This clone was seen more than once but under ten times. The V and J genes are TRBV6-4 and TRBJ2-3; the D gene is possibly TRBD2 (6 bases). This CDR3 has 16 amino acids. Germline lookup yields CDR1 MRHNA and CDR2 SNTAGT. Deletions cut 6 bases from V and 4 bases from J, with 20 bases between. The CDR3 nucleotides are TGTGCCAGCAGCCCCCTTGGGGGGAAGGGAGCAGATACGCAGTATTTT. Translated: CASSPLGGKGADTQYF.

This chain connects TRBV18 to TRBJ2-1; 7 bases are a match to TRBD1. After removal of 8 bases from V and 4 bases from J, the junction contained 11 bases not matched to a gene. This CDR3 has 15 residues. Germline-derived CDR1 and CDR2 are KGHSH and LQKENI. In DNA form, the CDR3 reads TGTGCCAGCACCTCCACCGGGACAGAGTACAATGAGCAGTTCTTC. It encodes CASTSTGTEYNEQFF.

The genes are TRBV4-1 and TRBJ1-5; no reliable D call. The CDR3 sequence is 14 residues long. Trimming took off 4 bases at V and 0 bases at J, with 7 bases between the two ends. Germline CDR1 MGHRA, CDR2 YSYEKL. Here the CDR3 DNA reads TGCGCCAGCAGCCCTCGTGATAGCAATCAGCCCCAGCATTTT. It codes for CASSPRDSNQPQHF.

This clone was counted once. This chain connects TRBV6-4 to TRBJ2-3; TRBD2 agrees at 13 bases. Germline trimming cut 6 bases from V and 11 bases from J; bases unmatched to any gene: 11. Looked up from germline, CDR1 is MRHNA and CDR2 is SNTAGT. This CDR3 has 15 residues. The CDR3 bases are TGTGCCAGCAGCGGACTAGCGGGAGAGGGGTATGAGCAGTATTTT. This translates into CASSGLAGEGYEQYF.

The chain is built from TRBV28 and TRBJ2-4; D is perhaps TRBD2 (5 bases). This CDR3 region has 16 residues. V was shortened by 2 bases and J by 6 bases, with 17 bases between the two germline ends. Germline V gene data show CDR1 as MDHEN and CDR2 as SYDVKM. The CDR3: CASSLTRSSVGNIQYF. CDR3 nucleotide sequence: TGTGCCAGCAGTTTAACTCGTAGTAGCGTGGGAAACATTCAGTACTTC.

Concerning this clone itself: This CDR3 is also generated by other DNA sequences in the sample. The V and J genes are TRBV7-8 and TRBJ2-7; 13 nucleotides match TRBD2. CDR1 is SGHVS and CDR2 is FQNEAQ in the germline V gene. The J segment lost 3 bases and the V segment lost 5 bases, leaving 4 bases of the junction unmatched. CDR3 length equals 15 residues. CDR3 coding DNA: TGTGCCAGCAGCCTCAGACTAGCGGGAGGCTACGAGCAGTACTTC. Its translation: CASSLRLAGGYEQYF.

The chain carries TRBV5-1 and TRBJ1-1; no firm D call. This CDR3 spans 13 amino acids. V gave up 0 bases and J gave up 2 bases, with 5 bases separating them. Germline V gene sequence: CDR1 SGHRS, CDR2 YFSETQ. The CDR3 loop is CASSLGVNTEAFF. The CDR3 nucleotides read TGCGCCAGCAGCTTGGGCGTAAACACTGAAGCTTTCTTT.

V and J are TRBV6-4 and TRBJ2-3, with D tentatively TRBD2 (6 bases). CDR3 length: 15 residues. Germline V gene lookup returns CDR1 MRHNA and CDR2 SNTAGT. Trimming left V 2 bases short and J 0 bases short, with 9 bases between. DNA for the CDR3: TGTGCCAGCAGTGACGGGCGGGGCAGCACAGATACGCAGTATTTT. This encodes CASSDGRGSTDTQYF.

This sequence joins TRBV2 and TRBJ2-5, with 9 bases lining up with TRBD1. This CDR3 contains 16 residues. Germline CDR1 is SNHLY and CDR2 is FYNNEI. The ends lost 2 bases at V and 2 bases at J; junction bases unmatched: 6. CDR3 residues: CASSEIPQGAQETQYF. CDR3 sequence (DNA): TGTGCCAGCAGTGAAATCCCACAGGGGGCACAAGAGACCCAGTACTTC.

This clone was recorded a few times. The chain is built from TRBV11-3 and TRBJ2-2; D is ambiguous. The germline gives CDR1 SGHNT, CDR2 YENEEA. Trimming took 2 bases from V and 2 from J, leaving 6 bases between them. This CDR3 is 14 amino acids long. CDR3 residues: CASSLKHNTGELFF. CDR3 in DNA: TGTGCCAGCAGCTTAAAACATAACACCGGGGAGCTGTTTTTT.

The V call is TRBV7-2, the J call TRBJ1-2, with D tentatively TRBD1 (6 bases). Trimming shortened V by 5 bases and J by 5 bases, and 15 bases separated the two germline ends. The CDR3 covers 14 residues. Germline assignment: CDR1 SGHTA and CDR2 FQGNSA. CDR3: CASSRTGLGYGYTF. CDR3 bases: TGTGCCAGCAGCCGTACAGGGCTTGGGTATGGCTACACCTTC.

The CDR3 nucleotides read TGCGCCAGCAGTGAGTCGTCGGGAGGGGAAACAGATACGCAGTATTTT. Translating it yields CASSESSGGETDTQYF. The chain uses TRBV10-2 and TRBJ2-3; 8 bases fit TRBD2. The CDR3 has 16 residues. Germline V gene lookup returns CDR1 WSHSY and CDR2 SAAADI. With V trimmed by 0 bases and J by 3 bases, 5 bases remained unmatched.

This rearrangement joins TRBV10-3 to TRBJ2-3; D unclear. V lost 10 bases, J lost 2 bases, and 7 bases lay in between. The CDR3 extends over 11 amino acids. The germline V gene has CDR1 ENHRY and CDR2 SYGVKD. Written as DNA, the CDR3 is TGTGCCACCTCTCTCACAGATACGCAGTATTTT. Its protein is CATSLTDTQYF.

The CDR3 spells CASSPPTGGGTEAFF. The CDR3 DNA reads TGTGCCAGCAGCCCTCCGACAGGGGGGGGCACTGAAGCTTTCTTT. The chain couples TRBV5-4 to TRBJ1-1; 9 nucleotides match TRBD1. Trimming at V came to 4 bases and at J to 4 bases, leaving 8 bases not matched to a gene. The germline V gene has CDR1 SGHNT and CDR2 YYREEE (reference sequence). This CDR3 region has 15 residues.

This rearrangement joins TRBV3-1 (or the pseudogene TRBV3-2) to TRBJ2-1; 8 positions match TRBD2. Trimming at V came to 4 bases and at J to 2 bases, leaving 10 bases not matched to a gene. The CDR3 loop spans 17 amino acids. Germline CDR1 and CDR2: LGHDT and YNNKEL (reference sequence). In DNA form, the CDR3 reads TGTGCCAGCAGCCCCCGGCGTATTAGCGGGGCCTACAATGAGCAGTTCTTC. Translated, it gives CASSPRRISGAYNEQFF.

J is TRBJ1-6 and V is TRBV27; D might be TRBD1 (5 bases). V was trimmed by 2 bases and J by 5 bases, leaving 13 bases between them. This CDR3 is 16 amino acids long. Per germline, CDR1 MNHEY and CDR2 SMNVEV (reference sequence). DNA of the CDR3: TGTGCCAGCAGTTTAGGGGCAGGACGGGATAATTCACCCCTCCACTTT. Its translation is CASSLGAGRDNSPLHF.

J is TRBJ2-3 and V is TRBV18, with unresolved D. The CDR3 is 12 residues long. V dropped 7 bases and J dropped 1 base, with 6 bases sitting between them. The germline V gene encodes CDR1 KGHSH and CDR2 LQKENI. The CDR3 spells CASLSGTDTQYF. The CDR3 DNA reads TGTGCCAGCTTAAGCGGCACAGATACGCAGTATTTT.

The chain couples TRBV7-3 to TRBJ1-1; 9 bases are a match to TRBD1. The CDR3 is 16 residues long. Trimming at V came to 5 bases and at J to 8 bases, leaving 15 bases not matched to a gene. Germline V gene sequence: CDR1 SGHTA, CDR2 FQGTGA. CDR3 protein: CASSPETGTGTTEAFF. The CDR3 DNA is TGTGCCAGCAGCCCCGAAACCGGGACAGGGACAACCGAAGCTTTCTTT.

The chain uses TRBV5-1 and TRBJ1-3; 12 bases are shared with TRBD1. The CDR3 has 16 amino acids. With 4 bases clipped from V and 3 bases from J, the junction kept 5 bases outside the gene matches. Germline V gene data show CDR1 as SGHRS and CDR2 as YFSETQ. The chain's CDR3 is CASSPGQGAFGNTIYF. CDR3 nucleotide sequence: TGCGCCAGCAGCCCGGGACAGGGGGCTTTTGGAAACACCATATATTTT.

DNA for the CDR3: TGCGCCAGCAGCTTGCGGGGGGCCGAAGAAGAGACCCAGTACTTC. It yields the protein CASSLRGAEEETQYF. V is TRBV5-1 and J is TRBJ2-5, with D perhaps TRBD2 (7 bases). Between the trimmed V and J ends, which lost 1 base and 3 bases, there was a span of 13 bases. The CDR3 runs to 15 residues. Per the germline V gene, CDR1 is SGHRS and CDR2 is YFSETQ.